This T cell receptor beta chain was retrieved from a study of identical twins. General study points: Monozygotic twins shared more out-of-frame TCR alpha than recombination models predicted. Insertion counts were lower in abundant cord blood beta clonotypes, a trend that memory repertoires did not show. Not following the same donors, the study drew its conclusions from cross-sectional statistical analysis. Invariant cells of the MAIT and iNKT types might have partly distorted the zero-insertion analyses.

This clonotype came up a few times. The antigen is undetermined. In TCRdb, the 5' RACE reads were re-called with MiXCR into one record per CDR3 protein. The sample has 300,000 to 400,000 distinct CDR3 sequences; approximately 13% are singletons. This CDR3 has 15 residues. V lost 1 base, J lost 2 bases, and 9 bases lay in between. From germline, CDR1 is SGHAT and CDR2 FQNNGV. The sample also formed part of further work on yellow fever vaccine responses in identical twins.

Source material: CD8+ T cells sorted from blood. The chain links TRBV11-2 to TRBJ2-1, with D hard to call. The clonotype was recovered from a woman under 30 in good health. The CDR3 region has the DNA TGTGCCAGCAGCTTAGGGTCCGGAACCTACAATGAGCAGTTCTTC. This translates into CASSLGSGTYNEQFF.